The 32 T cell receptor beta chains presented below share a single source sample, sequenced in a study of patients and donors after allogeneic stem cell transplantation. TCRdb reprocessed the RT-PCR reads with MiXCR, giving one entry per CDR3 protein. The repertoire consists of about 960,000 distinct CDR3 sequences, with 18% occurring once and the leading ten covering around 6%. The material sequenced was blood, either unsorted or a sorted T cell fraction (not recorded which). These receptors came from a human donor who was either an allogeneic HSCT recipient or a stem cell or donor lymphocyte infusion donor (not recorded which). It is not recorded whose cells these are; they may come from a transplant donor.

V gene TRBV4-1 combines with J gene TRBJ2-2; a possible D gene is TRBD1 (5 bases). The length of the CDR3 is 12 residues. V was pared by 8 bases and J by 5 bases, with 9 bases between. Germline-derived CDR1 and CDR2 are MGHRA and YSYEKL. The CDR3 loop is CASGQGTGELFF. The CDR3 DNA reads as TGCGCCAGCGGTCAGGGAACCGGGGAGCTGTTTTTT.

The rearrangement uses TRBV9 and TRBJ2-1; perhaps D is TRBD1 or TRBD2 (5 bases each). The CDR3 spans 19 residues. Trimming removed 3 bases at V and 6 bases at J, with 28 bases between. Per the germline V gene, CDR1 is SGDLS and CDR2 is YYNGEE. The DNA of the CDR3 is TGTGCCAGCAGCGCGCTAGTCCCCGGTGGGACCTCGACCCGCAATGAGCAGTTCTTC. Amino acids: CASSALVPGGTSTRNEQFF.

On this clonotype itself: The junction does not match germline at one end; this may be a read error. J is TRBJ2-5 and V is TRBV4-3; D might be TRBD1 (6 bases). Germline V CDR1 and CDR2: LGHNA, YSLEER. CDR3 length equals 14 residues. CDR3 loop: CVSSHGQLGETQYF. The CDR3 DNA follows: TGCGTCAGCAGCCACGGACAGCTCGGAGAGACCCAGTACTTC.

This clonotype has more than one count but fewer than ten. The chain uses TRBV12-3 or TRBV12-4 and TRBJ2-2; D possibly corresponds to TRBD1 (5 bases). The CDR3 totals 14 residues. Trimming cost V 6 bases and J 4 bases, with 12 bases left between them. In nucleotides, the CDR3 is TGTGCCAGCAGCAGCGCAGGGTTCACCGGGGAGCTGTTTTTT. Translating gives CASSSAGFTGELFF.

The chain carries TRBV12-3 or TRBV12-4 and TRBJ1-2; a weak D match, TRBD1 (5 bases). Trimming removed 6 bases at V and 4 bases at J, with 18 bases between. This CDR3 is 15 amino acids long. In DNA form, the CDR3 reads TGTGCCAGCAGCCGTAACTTCGGGGGGTTCTATGGCTACACCTTC. It specifies CASSRNFGGFYGYTF.

This clonotype has only one observation. The rearrangement joins TRBV6-2 or TRBV6-3 to TRBJ2-7; the match to TRBD2 covers 11 bases. The germline V gene has CDR1 MNHEY and CDR2 SVGEGT. The CDR3 contains 17 residues. The V segment lost 0 bases and the J segment 6 bases; nucleotides outside the gene matches: 10. As DNA, the CDR3 is TGTGCCAGCAGTTACTCGACGGTGCTAGCGGGGGGCCTCGAGCAGTACTTC. This gives the protein CASSYSTVLAGGLEQYF.

The V call is TRBV30, the J call TRBJ2-1; D call uncertain. The CDR3 consists of 16 residues. Germline CDR1 is GTSNPN and CDR2 is SVGIG (reference sequence). V was shortened by 3 bases and J by 4 bases, with 19 bases between the two germline ends. As DNA, the CDR3 is TGTGCCTGGAGCGCAAAAGAGTTGGTTCAATACAATGAGCAGTTCTTC. It codes for CAWSAKELVQYNEQFF.

This clonotype has at least ten counts. This sequence joins TRBV29-1 and TRBJ1-1; D ambiguous. Germline CDR1 and CDR2: SQVTM and ANQGSEA. The CDR3 consists of 12 residues. V was cut by 0 bases and J by 7 bases, with 9 bases left in between. CDR3 nucleotide sequence: TGCAGCGTTGAAGAGGTTTGGGGTGAAGCTTTCTTT. It specifies CSVEEVWGEAFF.

This clonotype was counted a few times. CDR3 protein: CATSDGTPAGYGYTF. For the CDR3, the DNA is TGTGCCACCAGTGATGGTACACCAGCTGGCTATGGCTACACCTTC. This chain uses TRBV24-1 with TRBJ1-2; no clear D. V was clipped by 3 bases and J by 4 bases, with 14 bases between them. Germline V gives CDR1 KGHDR, CDR2 SFDVKD. CDR3 length equals 15 residues.

The chain employs TRBV5-1 and TRBJ2-1; D call uncertain. V was cut by 0 bases and J by 5 bases, with 15 bases left in between. Germline loops: CDR1 SGHRS, CDR2 YFSETQ. CDR3 length: 16 amino acids. The CDR3, as DNA: TGCGCCAGCAGCTTGGTAGGTCCCGCCAAGCACAATGAGCAGTTCTTC. Its protein is CASSLVGPAKHNEQFF.

This clonotype showed up just a few times. V gene TRBV12-3 or TRBV12-4 combines with J gene TRBJ1-3; no clear D. The germline V and J ends were trimmed by 8 bases and 0 bases, with 11 bases remaining between them. CDR3 size: 14 residues. The CDR3 spells CASRWGSSGNTIYF. The CDR3 region has the DNA TGTGCCAGCCGGTGGGGTAGCTCTGGAAACACCATATATTTT.

The V and J genes are TRBV6-4 and TRBJ2-1, with TRBD2 identical over 7 bases. Per germline, CDR1 MRHNA and CDR2 SNTAGT. CDR3 length: 15 residues. The ends lost 4 bases at V and 7 bases at J; junction bases unmatched: 10. DNA of the CDR3: TGTGCCAGCAGTGCCAGGGAGGGCCGGGGGAATGAGCAGTTCTTC. Protein product: CASSAREGRGNEQFF.

Only a few counts were recorded for this clonotype. This chain uses TRBV5-6 with TRBJ1-1, with unresolved D. Germline assignment: CDR1 SGHDT and CDR2 YYEEEE. With 4 bases removed from V and 1 base from J, the gap between germline ends came to 11 bases. This CDR3 comprises 14 residues. The CDR3 protein is CASSGDAGNTEAFF. CDR3 nucleotides: TGTGCCAGCAGCGGCGACGCGGGGAACACTGAAGCTTTCTTT.

This chain joins TRBV13 and TRBJ2-7; tentative D call: TRBD1 (7 bases). The V end lost 5 bases, the J end lost 2 bases, and 19 bases lay between the germline ends. The CDR3 covers 16 residues. CDR1 and CDR2 from the germline V gene are PRHDT and FYEKMQ (reference sequence). The CDR3 region has the DNA TGTGCCAGCAGCCGTAGAAGGACAGGAGGGGCCTACGAGCAGTACTTC. Protein product: CASSRRRTGGAYEQYF.

This clonotype was counted between two and nine times. The gene calls are TRBV12-3 or TRBV12-4 and TRBJ2-7; TRBD1 matches at 9 bases. Germline trimming cut 2 bases from V and 1 base from J; bases unmatched to any gene: 6. The CDR3 is 16 residues long. The CDR3 spells CASSLPPGTGSYEQYF. The CDR3, as DNA: TGTGCCAGCAGTTTACCTCCCGGGACAGGGTCCTACGAGCAGTACTTC.

The chain joins TRBV6-1 to TRBJ1-2; 7 bases match TRBD1. V dropped 7 bases and J dropped 6; count of bases not matched to a gene: 17. Germline CDR1 reads MNHNS; CDR2 reads SASEGT. The length of the CDR3 is 16 residues. The CDR3 loop is CASKRASVRGSDGYTF. In nucleotides, the CDR3 is TGTGCCAGCAAAAGAGCATCGGTCAGGGGGAGTGATGGCTACACCTTC.

The sample holds a few counts of this clonotype. V and J are TRBV12-3 or TRBV12-4 and TRBJ2-4, with TRBD2 matching over 8 bases. With V trimmed by 2 bases and J by 6 bases, 12 bases remained unmatched. The CDR3 has 17 amino acids. CDR3 sequence (DNA): TGTGCCAGCAGTTTACGGGTAGCCAGCGGGGGAGGAAACATTCAGTACTTC. Translating it yields CASSLRVASGGGNIQYF.

This clonotype appeared a few times. The rearrangement uses TRBV20-1 and TRBJ2-5, with D perhaps TRBD2 (6 bases). The CDR3 has 14 residues. Germline V gene data show CDR1 as DFQATT and CDR2 as SNEGSKA (reference sequence). Trimming took 2 bases from V and 2 from J, leaving 12 bases between them. CDR3 residues: CSARSDYRQETQYF. In nucleotides, the CDR3 is TGCAGTGCTAGATCGGACTACAGACAAGAGACCCAGTACTTC.

In its sample, this clonotype was seen many times. The CDR3 loop is CASSLAAGGYTF. As DNA, the CDR3 is TGTGCCAGCAGTTTAGCGGCGGGTGGCTACACCTTC. V gene TRBV12-3 or TRBV12-4 combines with J gene TRBJ1-2; the D is unclear. The CDR3 has 12 residues. Trimming took 0 bases from V and 7 from J, leaving 6 bases between them.

The chain carries TRBV2 and TRBJ2-1; D gene ambiguous. Germline values: CDR1 SNHLY, CDR2 FYNNEI. Deletions cut 8 bases from V and 10 bases from J, with 12 bases between. The CDR3 has 11 amino acids. This CDR3 is CASGVVGEQFF. CDR3 nucleotide sequence: TGTGCCAGCGGCGTCGTTGGCGAGCAGTTCTTC.

This clonotype was observed a handful of times. This chain links TRBV12-3 or TRBV12-4 with TRBJ1-4, with D possibly TRBD1 on 6 matching bases. The CDR3 runs 11 residues. Between the trimmed V and J ends, which lost 5 bases and 13 bases, there was a span of 11 bases. The CDR3 is CASSQGLGLFF. CDR3 in DNA: TGTGCCAGCAGTCAGGGGCTCGGACTGTTTTTT.

This clonotype was seen only a few times. The rearrangement joins TRBV27 to TRBJ2-1; TRBD2 agrees at 11 bases. Germline loops: CDR1 MNHEY, CDR2 SMNVEV (reference sequence). The CDR3 contains 15 residues. The V gene end was trimmed by 7 bases and the J gene end by 4 bases; junction bases not matched to a gene: 6. CDR3 residues: CASKLAGGAYNEQFF. CDR3 coding DNA: TGTGCCAGCAAATTAGCGGGAGGGGCGTACAATGAGCAGTTCTTC.

The chain recombines TRBV7-6 with TRBJ2-1; D not resolved. The germline V gene encodes CDR1 SGHVS and CDR2 FNYEAQ. Trimming pared 0 bases from V and 0 bases from J, leaving 12 bases between. This CDR3 has 17 residues. Written as DNA, the CDR3 is TGTGCCAGCAGCTTAGCCTCGCAGCGAGCCTCCTACAATGAGCAGTTCTTC. This sequence encodes CASSLASQRASYNEQFF.

There are a few counts of this clonotype. The V gene is TRBV7-9, the J gene TRBJ2-7; 7 bases are shared with TRBD2. After removal of 5 bases from V and 2 bases from J, the junction contained 6 bases not matched to a gene. Germline-derived CDR1 and CDR2 are SEHNR and FQNEAQ (reference sequence). The CDR3 contains 14 residues. The CDR3 is CASSPIGLAYEQYF. CDR3 bases: TGTGCCAGCAGCCCAATCGGACTAGCCTACGAGCAGTACTTC.

The chain links TRBV9 to TRBJ1-5, with 7 bases matching TRBD1. Germline CDR1 reads SGDLS; CDR2 reads YYNGEE. Trimming cost V 4 bases and J 5 bases; bases outside gene matches: 9. There are 15 residues in the CDR3. In DNA, the CDR3 is TGTGCCAGCAGCCCCACAGGGGTATGGGATCAGCCCCAGCATTTT. Translating gives CASSPTGVWDQPQHF. Full variable domain (missing parts from reference TRBV9 and TRBJ1-5): DSGVTQTPKHLITATGQRVTLRCSPRSGDLSVYWYQQSLDQGLQFLIQYYNGEERAKGNILERFSAQQFPDLHSELNLSSLELGDSALYFCASSPTGVWDQPQHFGDGTRLSIL.

This rearrangement joins TRBV6-5 to TRBJ1-1, with TRBD1 as a possible D gene (6 bases). Germline V lookup: CDR1 MNHEY, CDR2 SVGAGI. There are 17 residues in the CDR3. The germline V and J ends were trimmed by 2 bases and 0 bases, with 16 bases remaining between them. The CDR3 DNA is TGTGCCAGCAGTTACCTTCCGGGGGGGCCTCTGAACACTGAAGCTTTCTTT. It yields the protein CASSYLPGGPLNTEAFF.

This clonotype was found a few times. This chain joins TRBV7-3 and TRBJ2-3; a possible D gene is TRBD2 (5 bases). This CDR3 comprises 15 residues. The ends were cut back, 1 base at V and 0 bases at J, with 8 bases in the middle. Germline CDR1 is SGHTA and CDR2 is FQGTGA. The CDR3 nucleotides read TGTGCCAGCAGCTTAAATGAGGGCAGCACAGATACGCAGTATTTT. Amino acid sequence: CASSLNEGSTDTQYF.

This clonotype was seen more than once but under ten times. The chain joins TRBV5-1 to TRBJ1-5; D possibly corresponds to TRBD1 (5 bases). Germline V gives CDR1 SGHRS, CDR2 YFSETQ. Trimming left V 4 bases short and J 2 bases short, with 13 bases between. The CDR3 extends over 15 amino acids. CDR3 bases: TGCGCCAGCAGCGAGGGACCCCATGGCAATCAGCCCCAGCATTTT. It is translated as CASSEGPHGNQPQHF.

This clonotype was seen a few times. The chain's CDR3 is CASSVVGTGALGETQYF. CDR3 coding DNA: TGTGCCAGCAGCGTAGTAGGGACAGGGGCATTGGGAGAGACCCAGTACTTC. The chain uses TRBV9 and TRBJ2-5; 10 positions agree with TRBD1. The germline V gene encodes CDR1 SGDLS and CDR2 YYNGEE. Unmatched junction bases numbered 9, after V lost 0 bases and J lost 4 bases. CDR3 length: 17 residues.

In this sample, this clonotype turned up a few times. The chain uses TRBV12-3 or TRBV12-4 and TRBJ2-1; 7 nucleotides agree with TRBD2. The CDR3 is 14 amino acids. J lost 8 bases, V lost 2 bases, and 6 bases had no gene match. The CDR3 here is CASSLYGGGDEQFF. DNA for the CDR3: TGTGCCAGCAGTTTATATGGCGGGGGTGATGAGCAGTTCTTC.

This clonotype was seen a handful of times. V gene TRBV9 combines with J gene TRBJ2-3; 11 bases are a match to TRBD2. The J segment lost 0 bases and the V segment lost 3 bases, leaving 9 bases of the junction unmatched. The CDR3 loop spans 18 amino acids. CDR1 and CDR2 from the germline V gene are SGDLS and YYNGEE. CDR3 region: CASSAGTSGAASTDTQYF. CDR3 nucleotides: TGTGCCAGCAGCGCCGGGACTAGCGGAGCCGCTAGCACAGATACGCAGTATTTT.

This rearrangement joins TRBV3-1 to TRBJ2-3; 7 positions match TRBD2. CDR3 length: 17 residues. V dropped 4 bases and J dropped 0; count of bases not matched to a gene: 10. Germline V gives CDR1 LGHDT, CDR2 YNNKEL (reference sequence). CDR3 nucleotide sequence: TGTGCCAGCAGCCGGACATCAAGCGGGACGAGCACAGATACGCAGTATTTT. Its translation is CASSRTSSGTSTDTQYF.